The 23 T cell receptor beta chains below all came from one sample that was sequenced in a study of blood T cell repertoires in COVID-19. Measured with immunoSEQ multiplex PCR; TCRdb has only the in-frame clones, and not every one. The repertoire holds 210,000 or so clones, with under 85% as singletons. Sample: PBMCs or T cells enriched from blood (not recorded which). These receptors were taken from a man aged 55 to 70 who had recovered from COVID-19.

The chain has TRBV10-1 and TRBJ2-7; the match to TRBD2 covers 8 bases. V dropped 6 bases and J dropped 6; count of bases not matched to a gene: 7. The germline CDR1 and CDR2 sequences are WNHNN and SYGVQD (reference sequence). The CDR3 contains 13 residues. The CDR3 sequence: CASSNSGEVEQYF. The CDR3 nucleotides are TGCGCCAGCAGCAATAGCGGGGAGGTCGAGCAGTACTTC.

This clone was found once. The chain couples TRBV9 to TRBJ1-6, with no clear D. V lost 2 bases and J 5 bases, leaving 8 bases between the germline ends. The CDR3 has 14 amino acids. The germline gives CDR1 SGDLS, CDR2 YYNGEE. CDR3 sequence (DNA): TGTGCCAGCAGCGTTACAGCCAATAATTCACCCCTCCACTTT. It codes for CASSVTANNSPLHF.

CDR3 nucleotides: TGTGCCAGCTCACCACCCACAGGGAATGCCTACGAGCAGTACTTC. Translating it yields CASSPPTGNAYEQYF. The rearrangement joins TRBV18 to TRBJ2-7; D possibly corresponds to TRBD1 (6 bases). This CDR3 has 15 amino acids. The ends were cut back, 0 bases at V and 2 bases at J, with 11 bases in the middle. Germline assignment: CDR1 KGHSH and CDR2 LQKENI.

The J gene is TRBJ1-1, the V gene TRBV7-8; D is perhaps TRBD1 (6 bases). This CDR3 contains 16 residues. Germline values: CDR1 SGHVS, CDR2 FQNEAQ. The V end was cut by 7 bases, the J end by 4 bases, with 22 bases between. The CDR3, as DNA: TGTGCCAGCAACAGGAGGGGGGGGAATTCGGTCACTGAAGCTTTCTTT. As protein: CASNRRGGNSVTEAFF.

The chain recombines TRBV18 with TRBJ1-6; D gene ambiguous. CDR1 is KGHSH and CDR2 is LQKENI in the germline V gene. CDR3 size: 16 residues. The V gene lost 4 bases and the J gene lost 1 base, with 11 bases spanning the gap. CDR3: CASSLVGHSYNSPLHF. The CDR3 DNA is TGTGCCAGCTCACTGGTCGGTCATTCCTATAATTCACCCCTCCACTTT.

The CDR3 nucleotides are TGTGCCTGGAAAGCCGTCGGGGGTGCGGGGGGGCGCTTAGAGACCCAGTACTTC. It translates to CAWKAVGGAGGRLETQYF. The gene calls are TRBV30 and TRBJ2-5, with 9 bases identical to TRBD2. From germline, CDR1 is GTSNPN and CDR2 SVGIG (reference sequence). The CDR3 totals 18 residues. The junction had 19 bases not matched to a gene; V was cut back by 4 bases and J by 4 bases.

This clone was recorded only once. The V call is TRBV9, the J call TRBJ2-3; 8 bases agree with TRBD2. Germline V gives CDR1 SGDLS, CDR2 YYNGEE. Trimming took 4 bases from V and 2 from J; bases not matched to a gene: 6. This CDR3 is built from 15 residues. CDR3 loop: CASSRAGGNTDTQYF. DNA for the CDR3: TGTGCCAGCAGCCGGGCGGGGGGTAACACAGATACGCAGTATTTT.

V is TRBV10-1 and J is TRBJ2-7; 8 nucleotides agree with TRBD1. From germline, CDR1 is WNHNN and CDR2 SYGVQD (reference sequence). The CDR3 runs to 16 residues. The V segment lost 3 bases and the J segment 3 bases; nucleotides outside the gene matches: 10. The CDR3 nucleotides are TGCGCCAGCAGTGACCCCACAGGGGGGATCAACTACGAGCAGTACTTC. Its protein product is CASSDPTGGINYEQYF.

V is TRBV27 and J is TRBJ1-6; D unresolved. Germline CDR1 and CDR2: MNHEY and SMNVEV (reference sequence). The CDR3 runs to 14 residues. Trimming shortened V by 0 bases and J by 5 bases, and 5 bases separated the two germline ends. As DNA, the CDR3 is TGTGCCAGCAGTTTATCGCGCAATAATTCACCCCTCCACTTT. Translated: CASSLSRNNSPLHF.

The rearrangement links TRBV7-9 to TRBJ1-3, with a weak D call TRBD1 (5 bases). CDR3 length: 16 amino acids. V was shortened by 5 bases and J by 0 bases, with 14 bases between the two germline ends. CDR1 is SEHNR and CDR2 is FQNEAQ in the germline V gene (reference sequence). CDR3 region: CASSLGGALSGNTIYF. CDR3 DNA: TGTGCCAGCAGCCTTGGCGGGGCCCTCTCTGGAAACACCATATATTTT.

The chain carries TRBV2 and TRBJ1-1, with no clear D. This CDR3 contains 13 residues. CDR1 and CDR2 (germline): SNHLY, FYNNEI. The V gene lost 6 bases and the J gene lost 1 base, with 9 bases spanning the gap. The CDR3 DNA sequence: TGTGCCAGCAGGATACAGTCGAACACTGAAGCTTTCTTT. Amino acids: CASRIQSNTEAFF.

The chain links TRBV29-1 to TRBJ1-1; D is possibly TRBD1 (6 bases). The CDR3 extends over 13 amino acids. Trimming took 1 base from V and 7 from J, leaving 13 bases between them. Germline-derived CDR1 and CDR2 are SQVTM and ANQGSEA. CDR3 residues: CSVEVQGGVEAFF. The CDR3 nucleotides read TGCAGCGTTGAAGTACAGGGTGGGGTTGAAGCTTTCTTT.

The CDR3 nucleotides are TGTGCCAGCTCACCATTAGGAGTGGAGACCCAGTACTTC. This translates into CASSPLGVETQYF. The chain combines TRBV18 with TRBJ2-5; D gene unclear. Germline V gives CDR1 KGHSH, CDR2 LQKENI. The CDR3 is made up of 13 amino acids. The V end lost 2 bases, the J end lost 5 bases, and 9 bases lay between the germline ends.

The chain employs TRBV7-2 and TRBJ2-5; TRBD1 is a possible D gene (5 bases). Germline loops: CDR1 SGHTA, CDR2 FQGNSA. Trimming pared 1 base from V and 1 base from J, leaving 16 bases between. This CDR3 has 17 residues. CDR3 nucleotide sequence: TGTGCCAGCAGCTTAGTAGTGCAGGGTAGGGGCCAAGAGACCCAGTACTTC. Protein product: CASSLVVQGRGQETQYF.

The chain combines TRBV5-6 with TRBJ1-5; a weak D match, TRBD1 (5 bases). The CDR3 consists of 16 residues. Germline V gives CDR1 SGHDT, CDR2 YYEEEE. The V gene lost 0 bases and the J gene lost 2 bases, with 12 bases spanning the gap. CDR3 loop: CASSLGGRLGNQPQHF. CDR3 sequence (DNA): TGTGCCAGCAGCTTGGGGGGGAGGTTGGGCAATCAGCCCCAGCATTTT.

Only a few counts were recorded for this clone. This chain connects TRBV5-5 to TRBJ1-2, with D tentatively TRBD1 (5 bases). V lost 0 bases to trimming and J lost 11 bases, with 23 bases between them. The CDR3 runs 16 residues. Germline CDR1 and CDR2: SGHKS and YYEKEE (reference sequence). The CDR3 bases are TGTGCCAGCAGCTTGGGCCCCCCCAGGGCTGCTTATTTGTACACCTTC. Translating gives CASSLGPPRAAYLYTF.

V gene TRBV4-3 combines with J gene TRBJ2-1; D is perhaps TRBD1 (5 bases). V dropped 4 bases and J dropped 6 bases, with 19 bases sitting between them. Germline CDR1 and CDR2: LGHNA and YSLEER. The CDR3 runs to 16 residues. The DNA of the CDR3 is TGCGCCAGCAGCCGATCGACAGAAATCGGGTTCAATGAGCAGTTCTTC. It encodes CASSRSTEIGFNEQFF.

This clone was counted a few times. V usage is TRBV14 and J usage is TRBJ2-2; D not resolved. V dropped 3 bases and J dropped 10 bases, with 9 bases sitting between them. Germline V gives CDR1 SGHDN, CDR2 FVKESK. The CDR3 is 12 amino acids. This CDR3 is CASSQTYTELFF. CDR3 bases: TGTGCCAGCAGCCAGACTTACACGGAGCTGTTTTTT.

The chain has TRBV7-9 and TRBJ1-1, with D perhaps matching TRBD1 (5 bases). This CDR3 is 16 amino acids long. The germline CDR1 and CDR2 sequences are SEHNR and FQNEAQ (reference sequence). Trimming removed 3 bases at V and 1 base at J, with 15 bases between. CDR3 loop: CASSLLGGKRNTEAFF. In DNA form, the CDR3 reads TGTGCCAGCAGCTTGCTGGGGGGTAAGAGGAACACTGAAGCTTTCTTT. Drawing the rest from reference TRBV7-9 and TRBJ1-1, the complete variable domain is DTGVSQNPRHKITKRGQNVTFRCDPISEHNRLYWYRQTLGQGPEFLTYFQNEAQLEKSRLLSDRFSAERPKGSFSTLEIQRTEQGDSAMYLCASSLLGGKRNTEAFFGQGTRLTVV.

The chain employs TRBV5-5 and TRBJ2-5; 8 positions match TRBD2. Germline values: CDR1 SGHKS, CDR2 YYEKEE (reference sequence). After removal of 4 bases from V and 4 bases from J, the junction contained 6 bases not matched to a gene. The CDR3 length is 14 residues. This CDR3 reads CASSEGLAGETQYF. The CDR3, as DNA: TGTGCCAGCAGCGAAGGACTAGCAGGAGAGACCCAGTACTTC.

This chain connects TRBV7-2 to TRBJ1-1; no reliable D call. There are 13 residues in the CDR3. Germline V lookup: CDR1 SGHTA, CDR2 FQGNSA. Trimming stripped 3 bases from V and 0 bases from J, with 5 bases between. CDR3 amino acids: CASSFNLNTEAFF. CDR3 sequence (DNA): TGTGCCAGCAGCTTCAATCTGAACACTGAAGCTTTCTTT.

The rearrangement joins TRBV3-1 (or the pseudogene TRBV3-2) to TRBJ2-4; 7 nucleotides agree with TRBD1. V trimming: 0 bases; J trimming: 4 bases; junction bases outside the gene matches: 6. This CDR3 is 16 amino acids long. Germline-derived CDR1 and CDR2 are LGHDT and YNNKEL (reference sequence). The chain's CDR3 is CASSQDFGTAKNIQYF. In nucleotides, the CDR3 is TGTGCCAGCAGCCAAGATTTCGGGACAGCTAAAAACATTCAGTACTTC.

The chain links TRBV5-1 to TRBJ2-7, with 10 positions matching TRBD2. V lost 5 bases, J lost 2 bases, and 4 bases stayed unmatched. Germline V gene sequence: CDR1 SGHRS, CDR2 YFSETQ. The CDR3 runs to 14 residues. The CDR3 here is CASRLLAGTYEQYF. DNA for the CDR3: TGCGCCAGCAGATTACTAGCGGGGACCTACGAGCAGTACTTC.